A single sample is the source of the 29 T cell receptor beta chains below, sequenced in a study of shared clonotypes between healthy human individuals. Terminally differentiated effector memory CD45RA+ cells were excluded by CCR7 positive selection of CD45RO-negative cells. The assay was immunoSEQ multiplex PCR, and TCRdb's table has in-frame clones only and misses some. This table holds around 1,900,000 clones, just over 90% found once. Sample: naive CD8+ T cells from PBMCs. Receptor source: a man aged 18 to 29 in good health. Some clones in this sample may be carry-over from other donors' samples.

The chain couples TRBV27 to TRBJ2-2; 9 nucleotides agree with TRBD1. V shed 2 bases and J 5 bases; nucleotides not matched to a gene: 6. CDR3 length: 16 residues. Germline lookup yields CDR1 MNHEY and CDR2 SMNVEV (reference sequence). CDR3 protein: CASSLGQGILTGELFF. Here the CDR3 DNA reads TGTGCCAGCAGTTTAGGACAGGGGATTTTGACCGGGGAGCTGTTTTTT.

The genes are TRBV7-9 and TRBJ2-5; D call uncertain. The CDR3 covers 15 residues. The V and J ends lost 5 bases and 4 bases respectively, with 17 bases between them. The V gene's germline CDR1 is SEHNR and CDR2 FQNEAQ (reference sequence). The CDR3 nucleotides are TGTGCCAGCAGCCCAAAGATACGGGTGGCAGAGACCCAGTACTTC. This translates into CASSPKIRVAETQYF.

About this clone itself: In the same sample, other DNA sequences code for this CDR3. The chain combines TRBV28 with TRBJ1-5; no firm D call. The CDR3 has 13 amino acids. The V gene lost 3 bases and the J gene lost 4 bases, with 7 bases spanning the gap. Germline V lookup: CDR1 MDHEN, CDR2 SYDVKM. CDR3 bases: TGTGCCAGCAGTTTGGCGTCAAATCAGCCCCAGCATTTT. The encoded protein is CASSLASNQPQHF.

A remark on this clone: At one end, the junction sequence differs from germline, possibly due to a read error. This chain links TRBV10-3 with TRBJ2-3, with TRBD1 matching 9 bases. CDR1 and CDR2 (germline): ENHRY, SYGVKD. The CDR3 extends over 16 amino acids. CDR3: CATSDHRGLTTDTQYF. The CDR3 bases are TGTGCCACCAGTGACCACAGGGGGCTCACGACAGATACGCAGTATTTT.

The V and J genes are TRBV7-9 and TRBJ2-7; D is uncertain. Germline-derived CDR1 and CDR2 are SEHNR and FQNEAQ (reference sequence). The CDR3 is made up of 15 amino acids. V was shortened by 2 bases and J by 0 bases, with 11 bases between the two germline ends. CDR3 residues: CASSLSLQASYEQYF. CDR3 DNA sequence: TGTGCCAGCAGCTTATCATTGCAGGCCTCCTACGAGCAGTACTTC.

This sequence joins TRBV5-6 and TRBJ2-7; 7 bases agree with TRBD1. The CDR3 has 17 residues. Per germline, CDR1 SGHDT and CDR2 YYEEEE. V gave up 4 bases and J gave up 0 bases; unmatched junction bases: 13. The CDR3 DNA reads TGTGCCAGCAGCCCGTTTCCCACAGGGGCGATCTCCTACGAGCAGTACTTC. This encodes CASSPFPTGAISYEQYF.

V is TRBV6-1 and J is TRBJ1-4; perhaps TRBD1 as D (6 bases). With 8 bases removed from V and 6 bases from J, the gap between germline ends came to 16 bases. Germline V gene sequence: CDR1 MNHNS, CDR2 SASEGT. The CDR3 consists of 14 residues. The chain's CDR3 is CASGGLQGDEKLFF. The CDR3 coding sequence is TGTGCCAGCGGGGGGCTTCAGGGAGATGAAAAACTGTTTTTT.

In DNA, the CDR3 is TGCGCCAGCAGCCAAGTTAGGGGCCCTAGCGGGAGGGACAATGAGCAGTTCTTC. Amino acid sequence: CASSQVRGPSGRDNEQFF. The chain is built from TRBV4-3 and TRBJ2-1; TRBD2 agrees at 12 bases. There are 18 residues in the CDR3. Germline V gene lookup returns CDR1 LGHNA and CDR2 YSLEER. The junction had 9 bases not matched to a gene; V was cut back by 1 base and J by 5 bases.

CDR3 residues: CASGTGRYLTDTQYF. Here the CDR3 DNA reads TGCGCCAGCGGGACAGGGCGATATCTCACAGATACGCAGTATTTT. The genes are TRBV4-3 and TRBJ2-3, with 9 nucleotides matching TRBD1. CDR3 length equals 15 residues. Germline V gene lookup returns CDR1 LGHNA and CDR2 YSLEER. V gave up 8 bases and J gave up 2 bases; unmatched junction bases: 8.

The CDR3 is CASSPDNLYGYTF. The DNA for the CDR3 is TGTGCCAGCAGTCCGGACAACCTCTATGGCTACACCTTC. The rearrangement links TRBV6-5 to TRBJ1-2, with TRBD1 as a possible D gene (5 bases). This CDR3 contains 13 residues. Trimming shortened V by 5 bases and J by 4 bases, and 11 bases separated the two germline ends. Per germline, CDR1 MNHEY and CDR2 SVGAGI.

The table lists this clone with a count of one. The V gene is TRBV28, the J gene TRBJ1-2, with TRBD1 identical over 7 bases. The J segment lost 8 bases and the V segment lost 5 bases, leaving 8 bases of the junction unmatched. Germline V gives CDR1 MDHEN, CDR2 SYDVKM. The CDR3 is 13 residues long. As DNA, the CDR3 is TGTGCCAGCAGTACGACAGGGCTCGGCGGCTACACCTTC. Amino acid sequence: CASSTTGLGGYTF.

The chain combines TRBV7-9 with TRBJ2-5, with 12 bases matching TRBD2. CDR3 length: 15 amino acids. Germline CDR1 reads SEHNR; CDR2 reads FQNEAQ (reference sequence). Germline trimming cut 3 bases from V and 3 bases from J; bases unmatched to any gene: 2. Written as DNA, the CDR3 is TGTGCCAGCAGCTTTAGACTAGCGGGAGAAGAGACCCAGTACTTC. Amino acids: CASSFRLAGEETQYF.

V gene TRBV4-3 combines with J gene TRBJ1-5; possible D gene TRBD1, 5 bases. This CDR3 has 17 amino acids. V shed 0 bases and J shed 5 bases, with 17 bases lying between them. Germline CDR1 LGHNA, CDR2 YSLEER. The CDR3 DNA sequence: TGCGCCAGCAGCCAAGATTGGGGCCGGGTAGAATATCAGCCCCAGCATTTT. It yields the protein CASSQDWGRVEYQPQHF.

The chain employs TRBV11-2 and TRBJ2-3; 7 nucleotides align to TRBD2. V lost 4 bases to trimming and J lost 0 bases; unmatched junction nucleotides: 4. From germline, CDR1 is SGHAT and CDR2 FQNNGV. The CDR3 consists of 15 residues. The CDR3 sequence is CASSWSGGSTDTQYF. The CDR3 nucleotides are TGTGCCAGCAGCTGGTCGGGGGGAAGCACAGATACGCAGTATTTT.

The V gene is TRBV9, the J gene TRBJ2-1; 7 bases map to TRBD2. V gave up 6 bases and J gave up 2 bases; unmatched junction bases: 8. From germline, CDR1 is SGDLS and CDR2 YYNGEE. CDR3 length: 15 amino acids. The CDR3 loop reads CASNPTSEAYNEQFF. The CDR3 DNA reads as TGTGCCAGCAACCCAACTAGCGAGGCCTACAATGAGCAGTTCTTC.

The chain has TRBV7-9 and TRBJ2-1; TRBD1 might be the D (5 bases). This CDR3 comprises 15 residues. Per germline, CDR1 SEHNR and CDR2 FQNEAQ (reference sequence). Trimming cost V 3 bases and J 5 bases, with 14 bases left between them. Written as DNA, the CDR3 is TGTGCCAGCAGCTTCCTGGAGACAGAAAACAATGAGCAGTTCTTC. This translates into CASSFLETENNEQFF.

The chain is built from TRBV7-2 and TRBJ2-2; D not certain. The CDR3 spans 16 residues. The V gene lost 3 bases and the J gene lost 5 bases, with 16 bases spanning the gap. CDR1 and CDR2 from the germline V gene are SGHTA and FQGNSA. CDR3: CASSFPGGVGTGELFF. The CDR3 coding sequence is TGTGCCAGCAGCTTCCCTGGTGGGGTAGGGACCGGGGAGCTGTTTTTT.

V is TRBV28 and J is TRBJ2-5; no reliable D call. V was trimmed by 5 bases and J by 3 bases, leaving 13 bases between them. The CDR3 runs to 14 residues. The germline V gene encodes CDR1 MDHEN and CDR2 SYDVKM. The CDR3 region is CASSTSSPEETQYF. CDR3 bases: TGTGCCAGCAGTACGAGTAGCCCGGAAGAGACCCAGTACTTC.

Details on this clone: This CDR3 is also generated by other DNA sequences in the sample. This chain joins TRBV18 and TRBJ2-7, with 9 nucleotides matching TRBD2. The CDR3 spans 15 residues. Looked up from germline, CDR1 is KGHSH and CDR2 is LQKENI. Trimming at V came to 2 bases and at J to 0 bases, leaving 2 bases not matched to a gene. Written as DNA, the CDR3 is TGTGCCAGCTCACCAACTAGCGGGCGCTCCTACGAGCAGTACTTC. Translated: CASSPTSGRSYEQYF.

This sequence joins TRBV4-3 and TRBJ2-1, with TRBD2 matching over 7 bases. The CDR3 contains 16 residues. With V trimmed by 3 bases and J by 3 bases, 8 bases remained unmatched. Germline values: CDR1 LGHNA, CDR2 YSLEER. The CDR3 loop is CASSHPIIAGYNEQFF. Here the CDR3 DNA reads TGCGCCAGCAGCCACCCTATTATAGCGGGCTACAATGAGCAGTTCTTC.

This chain uses TRBV6-1 with TRBJ1-3; 7 bases align to TRBD1. V lost 4 bases to trimming and J lost 2 bases; unmatched junction nucleotides: 14. Germline values: CDR1 MNHNS, CDR2 SASEGT. This CDR3 comprises 18 residues. The CDR3, as DNA: TGTGCCAGCAGTGCGAGGAGGCTGATCACAGGGGCTGGAAACACCATATATTTT. Its translation: CASSARRLITGAGNTIYF.

The chain carries TRBV2 and TRBJ1-5; D possibly corresponds to TRBD1 (5 bases). The CDR3 runs to 18 residues. Germline CDR1 is SNHLY and CDR2 is FYNNEI. V dropped 2 bases and J dropped 2 bases, with 19 bases sitting between them. The CDR3 is CASSERGGPLLGNQPQHF. As DNA, the CDR3 is TGTGCCAGCAGTGAAAGGGGTGGGCCTCTCTTGGGCAATCAGCCCCAGCATTTT.

V usage is TRBV27 and J usage is TRBJ1-5; D remains ambiguous. CDR1 is MNHEY and CDR2 is SMNVEV in the germline V gene (reference sequence). The CDR3 totals 14 residues. The ends were cut back, 3 bases at V and 3 bases at J, with 9 bases in the middle. The CDR3 region is CASSLRKDNQPQHF. As DNA, the CDR3 is TGTGCCAGCAGTTTGCGTAAAGACAATCAGCCCCAGCATTTT.

This clone has a single count. The sample has other DNA sequences that encode this CDR3 too. The genes are TRBV28 and TRBJ2-1, with 9 bases aligning to TRBD2. The CDR3 has 15 amino acids. The junction had 6 bases not matched to a gene; V was cut back by 3 bases and J by 6 bases. Germline V lookup: CDR1 MDHEN, CDR2 SYDVKM. Here the CDR3 reads CASSLGLAGPNEQFF. CDR3 nucleotide sequence: TGTGCCAGCAGTTTGGGGCTAGCGGGACCCAATGAGCAGTTCTTC. Together with reference TRBV28 and TRBJ2-1, the CDR3 gives the full variable domain: DVKVTQSSRYLVKRTGEKVFLECVQDMDHENMFWYRQDPGLGLRLIYFSYDVKMKEKGDIPEGYSVSREKKERFSLILESASTNQTSMYLCASSLGLAGPNEQFFGPGTRLTVL.

The gene calls are TRBV7-3 and TRBJ2-3; 7 bases match TRBD1. J lost 0 bases, V lost 2 bases, and 8 bases had no gene match. Germline loops: CDR1 SGHTA, CDR2 FQGTGA. The CDR3 length is 17 residues. The CDR3 nucleotides read TGTGCCAGCAGCTTATTAGGGGGCGGCGGGAGCACAGATACGCAGTATTTT. This encodes CASSLLGGGGSTDTQYF. The whole variable domain, remainder taken from reference TRBV7-3 and TRBJ2-3, is GAGVSQTPSNKVTEKGKYVELRCDPISGHTALYWYRQSLGQGPEFLIYFQGTGAADDSGLPNDRFFAVRPEGSVSTLKIQRTERGDSAVYLCASSLLGGGGSTDTQYFGPGTRLTVL.

V usage is TRBV4-3 and J usage is TRBJ2-7; D might be TRBD2 (5 bases). The germline CDR1 and CDR2 sequences are LGHNA and YSLEER. The V end lost 0 bases, the J end lost 4 bases, and 7 bases lay between the germline ends. The CDR3 contains 13 residues. In DNA form, the CDR3 reads TGCGCCAGCAGCCAAGATGGCGGGTACGAGCAGTACTTC. Its translation is CASSQDGGYEQYF.

As for this clone: In the same sample, other DNA sequences code for this CDR3. The J gene is TRBJ2-1, the V gene TRBV7-9; D ambiguous. Trimming took 1 base from V and 7 from J, leaving 8 bases between them. CDR3 size: 13 residues. Germline V gene sequence: CDR1 SEHNR, CDR2 FQNEAQ (reference sequence). In nucleotides, the CDR3 is TGTGCCAGCAGCTTAGGGGTGATGAATGAGCAGTTCTTC. Translation gives CASSLGVMNEQFF.

CDR3 protein: CASSWTGSDEQFF. CDR3 in DNA: TGTGCCAGCAGCTGGACAGGATCGGATGAGCAGTTCTTC. V usage is TRBV6-5 and J usage is TRBJ2-1; 7 bases align to TRBD1. CDR3 length: 13 amino acids. Germline V lookup: CDR1 MNHEY, CDR2 SVGAGI. Germline trimming cut 6 bases from V and 8 bases from J; bases unmatched to any gene: 7.

This clone appeared a few times. This CDR3 is also generated by other DNA sequences in the sample. The chain links TRBV4-1 to TRBJ2-7, with D unresolved. The CDR3 runs 12 residues. V was pared by 0 bases and J by 3 bases, with 3 bases between. From germline, CDR1 is MGHRA and CDR2 YSYEKL. The CDR3 is CASSQDGYEQYF. DNA for the CDR3: TGCGCCAGCAGCCAAGACGGCTACGAGCAGTACTTC.